The rows below give T cell receptor beta chains drawn from one sample of a study of blood T cell repertoires in COVID-19. The assay was immunoSEQ multiplex PCR, and TCRdb's table has in-frame clones only and misses some. Of under 200,000 clones in the sample, around 86% are singletons; the top ten hold more than 6.5%. The sample consisted of peripheral blood. Receptors were obtained from a woman older than 75 in a cohort sampled during active or convalescent COVID-19. Both conserved end residues are part of each CDR3. D genes are given only for firm matches. The size entry is marked missing in some rows and otherwise reads once, few, many or a size class.

>TRBJ2-1|TRBD2|NA|TRBV5-1
CASSSLAGGANEQFF
TGCGCCAGCAGCTCACTAGCGGGAGGTGCCAATGAGCAGTTCTTC
>TRBJ2-5|NA|NA|TRBV11-3
CASSPLRMGGTQYF
TGTGCCAGCAGCCCCCTGCGTATGGGGGGGACCCAGTACTTC
>TRBJ2-1|NA|once|TRBV4-3
CASSRSSTDYNEQFF
TGCGCCAGCAGCCGATCGTCCACTGACTACAATGAGCAGTTCTTC
>TRBJ2-7|TRBD1|few|TRBV11-3
CASSLRQGRNEQYF
TGTGCCAGCAGCCTGAGACAGGGGAGGAACGAGCAGTACTTC
>TRBJ1-2|TRBD1|NA|TRBV6-5
CASSYSQGARNGYTF
TGTGCCAGCAGTTACTCCCAGGGGGCTCGGAATGGCTACACCTTC
>TRBJ1-2|NA|NA|TRBV18
CASSPPSDSHYGYTF
TGTGCCAGCTCACCCCCGAGCGACAGCCACTATGGCTACACCTTC
>TRBJ1-3|NA|NA|TRBV11-2
CASSYPGLVRAGNTIYF
TGTGCCAGCAGCTACCCCGGGTTGGTCAGGGCTGGAAACACCATATATTTT
>TRBJ2-2|NA|few|TRBV4-1
CASSQGRGELFF
TGCGCCAGCAGCCAAGGGAGGGGGGAGCTGTTTTTT
>TRBJ1-4|NA|NA|TRBV7-9
CASSHRGGLEKLFF
TGTGCCAGCAGCCACCGCGGGGGACTTGAAAAACTGTTTTTT
>TRBJ1-1|NA|NA|TRBV19
CASSIRQMNTEAFF
TGTGCCAGTAGTATCCGACAGATGAACACTGAAGCTTTCTTT
>TRBJ1-4|NA|NA|TRBV5-4
CASRPGATNEKLFF
TGTGCCAGCAGGCCAGGGGCTACTAATGAAAAACTGTTTTTT
>TRBJ2-2|TRBD1|NA|TRBV6-6
CASRATGGRGGELFF
TGTGCCAGCAGAGCCACAGGGGGCCGGGGCGGGGAGCTGTTTTTT
>TRBJ1-4|NA|NA|TRBV5-1
CASSLDSSEKLFF
TGCGCCAGCAGCTTGGATTCCAGTGAAAAACTGTTTTTT
>TRBJ2-3|TRBD2|NA|TRBV11-2
CASGLKGLARPDTQYF
TGTGCCAGCGGGCTAAAGGGACTAGCCCGCCCAGATACGCAGTATTTT
>TRBJ1-5|NA|NA|TRBV24-1
CATSGQGNQPQHF
TGTGCCACCAGTGGCCAGGGAAATCAGCCCCAGCATTTT
>TRBJ1-1|TRBD1|NA|TRBV7-9
CASSRGIGTGGLTEAFF
TGTGCCAGCAGCCGAGGCATCGGGACAGGGGGACTCACTGAAGCTTTCTTT
>TRBJ1-1|NA|NA|TRBV6-5
CASRNLRNTEAFF
TGTGCCAGCAGAAATCTCCGGAACACTGAAGCTTTCTTT
>TRBJ2-1|TRBD2|once|TRBV12-3/TRBV12-4
CASRLAGDNEQFF
TGTGCCAGCAGACTAGCGGGAGACAATGAGCAGTTCTTC